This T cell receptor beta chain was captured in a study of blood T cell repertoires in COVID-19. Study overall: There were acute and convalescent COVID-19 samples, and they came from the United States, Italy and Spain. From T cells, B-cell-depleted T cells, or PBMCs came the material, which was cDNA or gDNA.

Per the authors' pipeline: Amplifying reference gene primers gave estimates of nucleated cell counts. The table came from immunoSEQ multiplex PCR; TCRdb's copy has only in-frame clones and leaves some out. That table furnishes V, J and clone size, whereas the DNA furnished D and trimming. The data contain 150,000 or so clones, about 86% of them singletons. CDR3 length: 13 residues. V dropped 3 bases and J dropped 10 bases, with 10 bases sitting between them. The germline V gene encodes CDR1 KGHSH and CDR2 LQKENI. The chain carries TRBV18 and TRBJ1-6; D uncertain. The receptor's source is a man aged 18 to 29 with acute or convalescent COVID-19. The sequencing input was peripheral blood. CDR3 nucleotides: TGTGCCAGCTCACCCGGTTCTCACTCACCCCTCCACTTT. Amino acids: CASSPGSHSPLHF.